This T cell receptor (beta chain) was recorded in a study of Ad26.COV2.S vaccination and SARS-CoV-2 variants. TCRdb's table, derived via immunoSEQ multiplex PCR, lists solely in-frame clones and lacks some. The sample shows almost 400,000 clones, about 91% of them seen only once. Treatment given: approximately 18 received Ad26.COV2.S at low or high dose, single or two shots; roughly five received placebo; per-sample allocation not given. Day 63 after the first injection of vaccine or placebo was the sampling time. This CDR3 is built from 15 residues. The V gene's germline CDR1 is SGHTA and CDR2 FQGNSA. V was cut by 5 bases and J by 5 bases, with 15 bases left in between.

Here the sequenced sample was peripheral blood, taken in a trial of Ad26.COV2.S vaccine versus placebo. The chain carries TRBV7-2 and TRBJ1-4, with a possible D match to TRBD1 (5 bases). This receptor was identified in a person between 18 and 60 years old who received the Ad26.COV2.S COVID-19 vaccine or a placebo. This chain's CDR3 is CASSPSRALNEKLFF. CDR3 DNA: TGTGCCAGCAGCCCAAGCAGGGCCTTAAATGAAAAACTGTTTTTT.